This T cell receptor (beta chain) was recorded in a study of regulatory and conventional T cells in RAG deficiency. Here immunoSEQ multiplex PCR was the method, and the copy in TCRdb shows in-frame clones only, minus some. This table holds more than 40,000 clones, more than 80% found once. Trimming took 10 bases from V and 3 from J, leaving 9 bases between them. The CDR3 totals 12 residues. The germline V gene encodes CDR1 MDHEN and CDR2 SYDVKM. Genomic DNA came from blood conventional CD4+ T cells gated CD25-low CD127-high. The data were also submitted as part of a second study, on regulatory T cells. According to that study: The PCR used 52 TRBV and 13 TRBJ primers.

The source of this sequence is a human donor in good health. Source material: CD4+ effector T cells sorted from blood. The chain has TRBV28 and TRBJ1-4; a weak D match, TRBD1 (5 bases). CDR3 residues: CATGTSNEKLFF. CDR3 in DNA: TGTGCCACAGGGACGTCTAATGAAAAACTGTTTTTT.